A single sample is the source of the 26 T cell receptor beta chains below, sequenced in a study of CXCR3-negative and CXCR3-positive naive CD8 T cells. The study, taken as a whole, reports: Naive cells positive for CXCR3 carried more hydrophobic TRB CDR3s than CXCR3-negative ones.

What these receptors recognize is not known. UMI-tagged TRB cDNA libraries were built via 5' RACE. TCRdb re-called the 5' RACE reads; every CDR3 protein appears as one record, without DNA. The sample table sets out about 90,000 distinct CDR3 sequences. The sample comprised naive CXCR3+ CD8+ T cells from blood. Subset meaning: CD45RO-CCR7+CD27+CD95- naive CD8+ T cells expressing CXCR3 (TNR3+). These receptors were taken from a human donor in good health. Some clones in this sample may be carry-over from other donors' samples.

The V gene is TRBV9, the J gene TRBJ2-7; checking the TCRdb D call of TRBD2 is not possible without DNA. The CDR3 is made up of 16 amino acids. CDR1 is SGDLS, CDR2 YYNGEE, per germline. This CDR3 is CASSDGLAVSSYEQYF.

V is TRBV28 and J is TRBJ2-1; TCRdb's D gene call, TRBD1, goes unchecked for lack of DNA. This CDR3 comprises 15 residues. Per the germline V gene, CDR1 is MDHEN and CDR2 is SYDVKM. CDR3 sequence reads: CASRARDRGLVEQFF.

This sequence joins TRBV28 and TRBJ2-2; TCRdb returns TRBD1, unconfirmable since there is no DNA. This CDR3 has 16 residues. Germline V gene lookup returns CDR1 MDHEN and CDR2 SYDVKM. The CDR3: CASSLNGEGFSGELFF.

The CDR3 is CASTSMNTGELFF. This chain uses TRBV11-2 with TRBJ2-2. The CDR3 is 13 residues long. In germline, CDR1 is SGHAT, CDR2 FQNNGV.

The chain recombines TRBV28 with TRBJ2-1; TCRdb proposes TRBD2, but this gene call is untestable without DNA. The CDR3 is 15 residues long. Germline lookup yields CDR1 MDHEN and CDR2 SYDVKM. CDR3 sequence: CASSLLASGDNEQFF. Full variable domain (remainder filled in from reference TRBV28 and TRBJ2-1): DVKVTQSSRYLVKRTGEKVFLECVQDMDHENMFWYRQDPGLGLRLIYFSYDVKMKEKGDIPEGYSVSREKKERFSLILESASTNQTSMYLCASSLLASGDNEQFFGPGTRLTVL.

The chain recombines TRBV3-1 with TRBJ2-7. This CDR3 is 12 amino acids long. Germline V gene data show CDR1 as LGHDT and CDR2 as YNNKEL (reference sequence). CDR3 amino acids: CASSRGSYEQYF.

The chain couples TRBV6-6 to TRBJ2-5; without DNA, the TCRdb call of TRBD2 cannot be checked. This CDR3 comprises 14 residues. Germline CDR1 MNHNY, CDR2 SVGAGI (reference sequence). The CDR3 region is CASSYVSGKETQHF.

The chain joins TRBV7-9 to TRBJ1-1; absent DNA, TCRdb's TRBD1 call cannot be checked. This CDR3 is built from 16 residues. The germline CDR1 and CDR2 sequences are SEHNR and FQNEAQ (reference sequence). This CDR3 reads CASSFSPGGQGPEAFF.

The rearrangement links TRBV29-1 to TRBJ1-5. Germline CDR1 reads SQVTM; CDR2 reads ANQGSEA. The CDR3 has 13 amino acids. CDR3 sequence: CSVGGVRNQPQHF.

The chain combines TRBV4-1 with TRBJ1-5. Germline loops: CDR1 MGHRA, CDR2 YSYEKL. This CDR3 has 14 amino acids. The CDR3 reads CASSQAESNQPQHF.

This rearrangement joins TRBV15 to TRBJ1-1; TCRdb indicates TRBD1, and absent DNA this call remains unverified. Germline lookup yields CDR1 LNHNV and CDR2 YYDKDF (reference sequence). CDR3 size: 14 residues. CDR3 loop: CATSRGAGYTEAFF.

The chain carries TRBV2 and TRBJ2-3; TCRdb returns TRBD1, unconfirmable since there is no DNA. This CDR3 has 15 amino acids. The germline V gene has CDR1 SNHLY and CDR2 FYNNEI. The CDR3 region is CASSDRGQGLDTQYF.

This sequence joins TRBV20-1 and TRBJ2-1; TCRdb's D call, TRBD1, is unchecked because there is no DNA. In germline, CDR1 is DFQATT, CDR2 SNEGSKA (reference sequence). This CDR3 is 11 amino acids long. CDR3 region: CSARQGNEQFF.

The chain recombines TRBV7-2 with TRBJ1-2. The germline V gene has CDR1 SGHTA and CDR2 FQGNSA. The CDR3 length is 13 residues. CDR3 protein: CASSLSANYSYTF.

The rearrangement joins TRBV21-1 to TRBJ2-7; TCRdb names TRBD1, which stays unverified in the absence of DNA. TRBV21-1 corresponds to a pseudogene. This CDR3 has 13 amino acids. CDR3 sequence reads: CASTGGTSYEQYF.

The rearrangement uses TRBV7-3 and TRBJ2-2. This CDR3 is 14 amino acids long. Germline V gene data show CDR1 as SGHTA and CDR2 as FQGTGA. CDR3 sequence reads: CASSSSYKAGELFF. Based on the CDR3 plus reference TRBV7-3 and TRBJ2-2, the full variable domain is GAGVSQTPSNKVTEKGKYVELRCDPISGHTALYWYRQSLGQGPEFLIYFQGTGAADDSGLPNDRFFAVRPEGSVSTLKIQRTERGDSAVYLCASSSSYKAGELFFGEGSRLTVL.

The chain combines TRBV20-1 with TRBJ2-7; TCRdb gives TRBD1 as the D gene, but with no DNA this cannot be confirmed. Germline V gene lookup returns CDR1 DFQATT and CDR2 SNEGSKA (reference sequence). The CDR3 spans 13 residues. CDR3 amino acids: CSAREIGVYEQYF.

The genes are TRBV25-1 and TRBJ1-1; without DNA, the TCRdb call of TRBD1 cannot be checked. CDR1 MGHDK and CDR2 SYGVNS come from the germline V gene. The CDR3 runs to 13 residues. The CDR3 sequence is CASSDLGGGEAFF.

CDR3 sequence: CASPHWVARYNEQFF. The rearrangement uses TRBV28 and TRBJ2-1. This CDR3 is built from 15 residues. CDR1 and CDR2 (germline): MDHEN, SYDVKM.

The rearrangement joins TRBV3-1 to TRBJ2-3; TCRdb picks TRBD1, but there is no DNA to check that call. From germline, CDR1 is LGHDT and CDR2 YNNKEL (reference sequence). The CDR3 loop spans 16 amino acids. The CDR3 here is CASSQERTAPGDTQYF.

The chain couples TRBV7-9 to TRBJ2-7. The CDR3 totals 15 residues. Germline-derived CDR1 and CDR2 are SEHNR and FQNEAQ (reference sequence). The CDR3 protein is CASSLASVGSYEQYF.

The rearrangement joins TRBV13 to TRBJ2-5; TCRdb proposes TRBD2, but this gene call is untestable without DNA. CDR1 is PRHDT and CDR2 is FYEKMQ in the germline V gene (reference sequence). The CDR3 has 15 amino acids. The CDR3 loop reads CASSPSPSPSETQYF.

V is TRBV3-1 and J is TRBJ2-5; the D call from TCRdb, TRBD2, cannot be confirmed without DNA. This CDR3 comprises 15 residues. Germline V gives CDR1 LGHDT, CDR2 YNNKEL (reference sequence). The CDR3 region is CASSLPGLAGETQYF.

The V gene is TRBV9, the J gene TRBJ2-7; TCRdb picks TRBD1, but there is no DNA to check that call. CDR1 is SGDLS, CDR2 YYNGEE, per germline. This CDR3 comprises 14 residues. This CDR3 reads CASSVAQGGYEQYF.

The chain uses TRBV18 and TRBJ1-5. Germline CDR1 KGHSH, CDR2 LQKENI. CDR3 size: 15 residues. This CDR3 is CASSPGTARNQPQHF.

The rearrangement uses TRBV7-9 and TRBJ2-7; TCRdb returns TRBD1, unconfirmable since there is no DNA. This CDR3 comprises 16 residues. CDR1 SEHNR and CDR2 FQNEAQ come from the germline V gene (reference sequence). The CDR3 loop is CASSLGPGTPSYEQYF.